These T cell receptor beta chains were read from a single sample in a study of cytomegalovirus exposure and HLA in healthy donors. Measured with immunoSEQ multiplex PCR; TCRdb has only the in-frame clones, and not every one. The sample includes 100,000 to 150,000 clones, 83% of them seen just once. The material sequenced was PBMCs. The receptors were gathered from a woman aged 35 to 49 in good health and CMV-seropositive. The CDR3 runs from the conserved cysteine through the conserved F or W. The D gene is left open where the match is weak. Expanded clones get a size class; other rows say once, few or many, or leave the size out.

D gene	V gene	clone size	J gene	CDR3 DNA	CDR3 protein
TRBD1	TRBV4-1	few	TRBJ1-2	TGCGCCAGCAGCCAAGCGGACAGGGGGGTCGGCTACACCTTC	CASSQADRGVGYTF
NA	TRBV7-2	NA	TRBJ1-5	TGTGCCAGCACTGGGGGAGGGGCAAATCAGCCCCAGCATTTT	CASTGGGANQPQHF
TRBD2	TRBV7-9	NA	TRBJ2-7	TGTGCCAGCAGCTACTCCGGGAGGGGGTTATCCTACGAGCAGTACTTC	CASSYSGRGLSYEQYF
NA	TRBV6-1	NA	TRBJ1-1	TGTGCCAGCAGTCGGGTGAACACTGAAGCTTTCTTT	CASSRVNTEAFF
TRBD1	TRBV6-1	NA	TRBJ2-7	TGTGCCAGCAGTGCACGACAGGGGACCTACGAGCAGTACTTC	CASSARQGTYEQYF
TRBD2	TRBV7-8	NA	TRBJ2-1	TGTGCCAGCAGCTCTCCCCAGGATGGGACTAGCGTCAATGAGCAGTTCTTC	CASSSPQDGTSVNEQFF
NA	TRBV29-1	few	TRBJ1-2	TGCAGCGTTGATGGGGGCGCGGGTGGCTACACCTTC	CSVDGGAGGYTF
NA	TRBV7-7	NA	TRBJ2-1	TGTGCTAGCGGCCGAGGGGGAGACAATGAGCAGTTCTTC	CASGRGGDNEQFF
TRBD2	TRBV11-2	NA	TRBJ2-5	TGTGCCAGCAGTTTCATTCGGTGGGCGGGAGGATCACAAGAGACCCAGTACTTC	CASSFIRWAGGSQETQYF
NA	TRBV4-2	NA	TRBJ2-2	TGTGCCAGCAGCCAAGATGGTCCCTCAGGGGGGGAGCTGTTTTTT	CASSQDGPSGGELFF
TRBD2	TRBV6-1	NA	TRBJ2-1	TGTGCCAGCAGGCGGGAGGGTAGCTCCTACAATGAGCAGTTCTTC	CASRREGSSYNEQFF
TRBD1	TRBV7-2	NA	TRBJ1-4	TGTGCCAGCAGCTTAGAGAGAGGACAGGGGACTAATGAAAAACTGTTTTTT	CASSLERGQGTNEKLFF
TRBD2	TRBV2	few	TRBJ2-7	TGTGCCAGCAGTGAAACTAGCGATCGTGATGAGCAGTACTTC	CASSETSDRDEQYF
NA	TRBV28	NA	TRBJ1-5	TGTGCCAGCAGTTTAGGGGTCGGGGGCAATCAGCCCCAGCATTTT	CASSLGVGGNQPQHF
NA	TRBV5-1	NA	TRBJ2-6	TGCGCCAGCAGGAGCCAATCTGGGGCCAACGTCCTGACTTTC	CASRSQSGANVLTF
NA	TRBV5-4	NA	TRBJ1-1	TGTGCCAGCAGCCCCGAGCGGAACACTGAAGCTTTCTTT	CASSPERNTEAFF
NA	TRBV30	NA	TRBJ1-4	TGTGCCTGGAGTGGCGGGCGGAATGAAAAACTGTTTTTT	CAWSGGRNEKLFF
TRBD2	TRBV27	NA	TRBJ2-7	TGTGCCAGCAGTTTTGGGCTAGCGGGAGCCGGGTACGAGCAGTACTTC	CASSFGLAGAGYEQYF
TRBD2	TRBV27	NA	TRBJ2-5	TGTGCCAGCAGGCGGCGGGAGGGGGTCCAAGAGACCCAGTACTTC	CASRRREGVQETQYF
NA	TRBV2	NA	TRBJ2-3	TGTGCCAGCAGGTACCGGGAAACCACAGATACGCAGTATTTT	CASRYRETTDTQYF
TRBD1	TRBV2	NA	TRBJ2-6	TGTGCCAGCAACGGACAGGGGGCGGCTGGGGCCAACGTCCTGACTTTC	CASNGQGAAGANVLTF
NA	TRBV5-1	NA	TRBJ2-1	TGCGCCAGCAGCTTCACACAGTGGGGCCCCGCTAATGAGCAGTTCTTC	CASSFTQWGPANEQFF